One and the same sample provided the 10 T cell receptor beta chains below, sequenced in a study of Graves' ophthalmopathy and Graves' hyperthyroidism. RNA transcripts were the source from which TCR beta CDR3 regions were amplified. In the first round, RT-PCR was carried out with HTBI primers, and a multiplex PCR formed the second round. Via MiXCR, TCRdb re-called the multiplex PCR reads, giving one row per CDR3 protein. This sample carries hundreds of thousands of distinct CDR3 sequences, about 38% of them seen once, and the ten largest clones take over 2.5%. Material for sequencing was peripheral blood. These TCRs come from an adult man with Graves' ophthalmopathy.

Details on this clonotype: This could be a read error, since a much larger clone is one nucleotide away. This rearrangement joins TRBV7-2 to TRBJ2-7, with TRBD1 matching 8 bases. CDR1 SGHTA and CDR2 FQGNSA come from the germline V gene. V trimming: 4 bases; J trimming: 4 bases; junction bases outside the gene matches: 6. The CDR3 is 14 residues long. CDR3 residues: CASSSIQGAYEQYF. As DNA, the CDR3 is TGTGCCAGCAGCTCTATTCAGGGGGCGTACGAGCAGTACTTC.

The chain uses TRBV29-1 and TRBJ1-2; the D gene is possibly TRBD1 (6 bases). Germline assignment: CDR1 SQVTM and CDR2 ANQGSEA. The CDR3 is made up of 12 amino acids. Between the trimmed V and J ends, which lost 8 bases and 4 bases, there was a span of 14 bases. The CDR3 DNA follows: TGCAGCCCCAACAGGGACCCCTATGGCTACACCTTC. Protein product: CSPNRDPYGYTF.

This clonotype was seen only once. CDR3 protein: CASSEGRDSNNSPLHF. CDR3 bases: TGTGCCAGCAGTGAAGGACGGGACAGCAATAATTCACCCCTCCACTTT. The chain couples TRBV25-1 to TRBJ1-6; 7 positions match TRBD1. With V trimmed by 2 bases and J by 5 bases, 6 bases remained unmatched. There are 16 residues in the CDR3. In germline, CDR1 is MGHDK, CDR2 SYGVNS.

This clonotype has a handful of counts. The chain is built from TRBV3-1 and TRBJ1-4, with a weak D call TRBD1 (5 bases). The ends were cut back, 2 bases at V and 17 bases at J, with 6 bases in the middle. This CDR3 is built from 9 residues. Germline CDR1 is LGHDT and CDR2 is YNNKEL (reference sequence). In DNA, the CDR3 is TGTGCCAGCAGCCAAACAGGATTTTTT. Translation: CASSQTGFF.

This clonotype was seen at least ten times. The J gene is TRBJ2-5, the V gene TRBV4-1; D gene unclear. The V gene lost 1 base and the J gene lost 3 bases, with 12 bases spanning the gap. Germline CDR1 and CDR2: MGHRA and YSYEKL. The CDR3 runs 15 residues. CDR3 amino acids: CASSQGLVSEETQYF. The CDR3 region has the DNA TGCGCCAGCAGCCAAGGTCTGGTCTCCGAAGAGACCCAGTACTTC.

The rearrangement uses TRBV19 and TRBJ1-4; possibly TRBD1 for D (6 bases). Trimming shortened V by 5 bases and J by 8 bases, and 21 bases separated the two germline ends. This CDR3 spans 16 amino acids. CDR1 is LNHDA and CDR2 is SQIVND in the germline V gene (reference sequence). The CDR3 sequence: CASSVFYTGMREKLFF. The CDR3, as DNA: TGTGCCAGTAGTGTTTTCTATACAGGGATGCGAGAAAAACTGTTTTTT.

This chain joins TRBV12-3 or TRBV12-4 and TRBJ2-5; 12 bases line up with TRBD2. The CDR3 has 18 residues. The chain's CDR3 is CASGLVYTSGGYQETQYF. The CDR3 DNA reads TGTGCTAGTGGTTTGGTATATACTAGCGGGGGGTACCAAGAGACCCAGTACTTC.

This clonotype was recorded many times. The chain joins TRBV7-3 to TRBJ2-7; D is possibly TRBD1 (5 bases). From germline, CDR1 is SGHTA and CDR2 FQGTGA. The V and J ends lost 2 bases and 3 bases respectively, with 11 bases between them. The CDR3 runs 14 residues. In DNA, the CDR3 is TGTGCCAGCAGCTTAGGGGCAGGCCACTACGAGCAGTACTTC. As protein: CASSLGAGHYEQYF.

This clonotype was seen more than once but under ten times. V and J are TRBV5-1 and TRBJ2-5; tentatively, D is TRBD1 or TRBD2 (6 bases each). Between the trimmed V and J ends, which lost 0 bases and 5 bases, there was a span of 11 bases. This CDR3 is built from 14 residues. CDR1 is SGHRS, CDR2 YFSETQ, per germline. DNA for the CDR3: TGCGCCAGCAGCTTGGGGGGGGCCACGGAGACCCAGTACTTC. Residues: CASSLGGATETQYF.

The V call is TRBV7-2, the J call TRBJ2-2; 7 nucleotides align to TRBD2. Germline-derived CDR1 and CDR2 are SGHTA and FQGNSA. This CDR3 is built from 18 residues. V shed 4 bases, J shed 6 bases, and the junction held 17 bases outside the gene matches. The DNA for the CDR3 is TGTGCCAGCAGCTCCCACGGGGGGTTCGCCTGGATGCCCGGGGAGCTGTTTTTT. It specifies CASSSHGGFAWMPGELFF.